Given below is one TCR beta chain in context. Its target is not known. This sample is drawn from a study of shared clonotypes between healthy human individuals. The CDR3 length is 12 residues. CDR1 is SGHAT and CDR2 is FQNNGV in the germline V gene. Trimming left V 5 bases short and J 7 bases short, with 8 bases between. Adult donors, all healthy and HIV-negative, had no recent acute infections or vaccinations. Notes on the study in general: The small donor group covered limited genetic and exposure diversity.

Here immunoSEQ multiplex PCR was the method, and the copy in TCRdb shows in-frame clones only, minus some. Of about 470,000 clones listed, roughly 83% are singletons. The TCR originated in a woman between 40 and 55 years old in good health. Some clones in this sample may be carry-over from other donors' samples. The chain employs TRBV11-2 and TRBJ2-2; D not certain. Sequencing input: PBMCs. For the CDR3, the DNA is TGTGCCAGCAGCCAAATAATCGGGGAGCTGTTTTTT. This translates into CASSQIIGELFF. The full variable domain, its missing parts supplied by reference TRBV11-2 and TRBJ2-2, is EAGVAQSPRYKIIEKRQSVAFWCNPISGHATLYWYQQILGQGPKLLIQFQNNGVVDDSQLPKDRFSAERLKGVDSTLKIQPAKLEDSAVYLCASSQIIGELFFGEGSRLTVL.